What follows is one T cell receptor beta chain and its context. TCRdb keeps only in-frame clones here, not all; method: immunoSEQ multiplex PCR. This sample carries some 400,000 clones, around 87% of them seen once, and the ten largest clones take 6% to 7.5%. Trimming shortened V by 4 bases and J by 5 bases, and 14 bases separated the two germline ends. Germline assignment: CDR1 MNHEY and CDR2 SVGEGT. The CDR3 loop spans 14 amino acids. The data stem from a study of blood T cell repertoires in COVID-19. Looking at the study overall: The United States, Italy and Spain were the sources of the acute and convalescent COVID-19 samples. From T cells, B-cell-depleted T cells, or PBMCs came the material, which was cDNA or gDNA.

Sequencing used peripheral blood. The chain combines TRBV6-2 or TRBV6-3 with TRBJ1-2; D perhaps matches TRBD1 (5 bases). This TCR was sampled from a man between 18 and 35 years old with active or convalescent COVID-19. In DNA, the CDR3 is TGTGCCAGCAGTTCAACAGGAGGGGCATATGGCTACACCTTC. Its protein is CASSSTGGAYGYTF.